Presented here are 8 T cell receptor beta chains from one specimen sequenced in a study of read filtering for tumor transcriptome and immune sequencing (TCRdb year 2020). TCRdb shows the sequencer as Illumina HiSeq 4000. Starting from roughly 410 ng RNA, TCR libraries were constructed with the Immunoverse kit using molecular barcoded adaptors that cover the alpha/delta and beta/gamma chains. Clones were called with MiXCR by TCRdb after fastp trimmed the public reads at Q25, and only in-frame beta chains were retained. Entries that share a CDR3 protein sequence are merged under the most common genes and DNA. The sample table lists roughly 130,000 distinct CDR3 sequences, 10% to 15% of them with a count of one. The biggest ten clones account for approximately 11% of the sample. The sample consisted of a population of CD138-negative cells sorted from bone marrow. What the cell subset or site label conveys for this sample: bone marrow mononuclear cells depleted of CD138+ plasma/myeloma cells by negative magnetic selection. These receptors all come from a donor aged 40 or over with multiple myeloma.

The V gene is TRBV13, the J gene TRBJ2-1, with 9 positions matching TRBD2. Germline CDR1 reads PRHDT; CDR2 reads FYEKMQ (reference sequence). Trimming removed 0 bases from V and 0 bases from J; junction bases left unmatched: 9. The CDR3 spans 19 residues. The CDR3 sequence: CASSLGSVSGRFSYNEQFF. CDR3 DNA: TGTGCCAGCAGCTTAGGCTCGGTAAGCGGGAGGTTCTCCTACAATGAGCAGTTCTTC.

This clonotype was seen repeatedly, ten times or more. The rearrangement joins TRBV4-1 to TRBJ1-1; D call uncertain. Trimming removed 1 base at V and 0 bases at J, with 6 bases between. Germline CDR1 MGHRA, CDR2 YSYEKL. There are 14 residues in the CDR3. DNA of the CDR3: TGCGCCAGCAGCCAAGTTAGCGTGAACACTGAAGCTTTCTTT. Protein: CASSQVSVNTEAFF.

This clonotype has a handful of counts. This could be a read error, since a much larger clone is one nucleotide away. The chain has TRBV20-1 and TRBJ2-7; possible D gene TRBD2, 5 bases. The germline CDR1 and CDR2 sequences are DFQATT and SNEGSKA (reference sequence). V dropped 3 bases and J dropped 3 bases, with 21 bases sitting between them. The CDR3 spans 16 residues. DNA of the CDR3: TGCAGTGCTAGTCTAGCTTCCGGGCTCTCGCGCTACGAGCAGTACTTC. This encodes CSASLASGLSRYEQYF.

A remark on this clonotype: A much larger clone lies one base from this, so it may be a read error. The chain has TRBV7-9 and TRBJ1-1; no definite D call. V dropped 3 bases and J dropped 10 bases, with 12 bases sitting between them. The germline gives CDR1 SEHNR, CDR2 FQNEAQ (reference sequence). The CDR3 consists of 12 residues. The CDR3: CASSFGVSVAFF. In nucleotides, the CDR3 is TGTGCCAGCAGCTTTGGGGTCTCTGTAGCTTTCTTT.

This clonotype was picked up many times. The chain employs TRBV12-3 or TRBV12-4 and TRBJ1-1; weak D call: TRBD1 (5 bases). This CDR3 comprises 12 residues. The germline V and J ends were trimmed by 3 bases and 8 bases, with 10 bases remaining between them. DNA of the CDR3: TGTGCCAGCAGTTTCTTGGAGGGGGAAGCTTTCTTT. As protein: CASSFLEGEAFF.

This clonotype showed up many times. The chain couples TRBV20-1 to TRBJ2-3, with 8 bases fitting TRBD1. With 5 bases clipped from V and 5 bases from J, the junction kept 12 bases outside the gene matches. Per the germline V gene, CDR1 is DFQATT and CDR2 is SNEGSKA (reference sequence). This CDR3 has 15 amino acids. CDR3 amino acids: CSAPQYRGTGDTQYF. The CDR3 coding sequence is TGCAGTGCTCCTCAATACAGGGGGACTGGAGATACGCAGTATTTT.

Comments on this clonotype: Being one base from a much bigger clone, this may be a read error. This sequence joins TRBV6-1 and TRBJ2-2; D remains ambiguous. Germline CDR1 reads MNHNS; CDR2 reads SASEGT. This CDR3 is built from 14 residues. Trimming removed 7 bases from V and 3 bases from J, with 12 bases in between. The CDR3 DNA follows: TGTGCCAGCACCTGCGTGGGGTACACCGGGGAGCTGTTTTTT. Protein sequence: CASTCVGYTGELFF.

This clonotype was counted many times. The chain uses TRBV28 and TRBJ1-2; 10 positions agree with TRBD1. The germline V gene encodes CDR1 MDHEN and CDR2 SYDVKM. CDR3 length equals 13 residues. J was trimmed by 10 bases and V by 5 bases; bases with no gene match: 7. The DNA for the CDR3 is TGTGCCAGCAGTCCCGGGACAGGGGCTGACTACACCTTC. This gives the protein CASSPGTGADYTF.